The 9 T cell receptor delta chains given below trace back to one sample, sequenced in a study of gamma-delta chains in newborns, infants, children. TCRdb re-processed the reads using CATT. This table has roughly 5,200 delta-chain clones, approximately 5.2% appearing once. Sequencing input: blood. The receptors were gathered from a child who was a newborn, infant or young child, either healthy, febrile or measles-vaccinated (not recorded which).

Within the sample, this clone is medium-sized. The chain carries TRDV2 and TRDJ3, with unresolved D. The CDR3 is made up of 17 amino acids. The germline V and J ends were trimmed by 3 bases and 5 bases, with 16 bases remaining between them. Per the germline V gene, CDR1 is GEAIGNYY and CDR2 is EKD. CDR3 bases: TGTGCCTGTGACCCTTTGGTTGTCGCGGGGGACACCCGACAGATGTTTTTC. It specifies CACDPLVVAGDTRQMFF.

Only a few counts were recorded for this clone. The rearrangement joins TRDV3 to TRDJ1; 12 nucleotides agree with TRDD3. CDR1 is TVYSNPD and CDR2 is GDNSRS in the germline V gene (reference sequence). V lost 0 bases and J lost 3; bases outside the gene matches: 20. The CDR3 spans 20 residues. Here the CDR3 DNA reads TGTGCCTTTAGGCTCCTACGGTTCTCTACTGGGGGATACTCCCCCGATAAACTCATCTTT. Residues: CAFRLLRFSTGGYSPDKLIF.

This clone is labeled medium-sized. The chain employs TRDV2 and TRDJ1, with 7 nucleotides matching TRDD3. With 2 bases clipped from V and 1 base from J, the junction kept 15 bases outside the gene matches. Germline V gives CDR1 GEAIGNYY, CDR2 EKD. The length of the CDR3 is 18 residues. CDR3 nucleotide sequence: TGTGCCTGTGACATCCTTATCAGTACTGGGGATTTCACCGATAAACTCATCTTT. Its translation: CACDILISTGDFTDKLIF.

The assigned J gene is TRDJ2, but the V gene is uncalled; TRDD3 reflects the table's D call only, with no check against the DNA. The CDR3 length is 17 residues. The CDR3, as DNA: TGTGCCTGTTCCTACCTTGGGGATAAATCTTTGACAGCACAACTCTTCTTT. Protein sequence: CACSYLGDKSLTAQLFF.

There are a few counts of this clone. Since a much larger clone is just one base distant, this may be a read error. The rearrangement links TRDV2 to TRDJ3; 10 positions agree with TRDD3. Trimming took 1 base from V and 1 from J; bases not matched to a gene: 6. This CDR3 is 19 amino acids long. The V gene's germline CDR1 is GEAIGNYY and CDR2 EKD. DNA for the CDR3: TGTGCCTGTGACACGCCGGGGGATACGCTTTCCTGGGACACCCGACAGATGTTTTTC. It specifies CACDTPGDTLSWDTRQMFF.

In this sample, this clone turned up a few times. The junction and the germline gene differ at one end; a read error may be behind it. Other nucleotide sequences from this sample produce the same CDR3. J is TRDJ3 and V is TRDV2; no clear D. The CDR3 is 22 residues long. Germline assignment: CDR1 GEAIGNYY and CDR2 EKD. CDR3 DNA sequence: TGCGCCTGTGACACCGTGAATTCGCCGGGAGATTTCAGCTCCTGGGACACCCGACAGATGTTTTTC. Protein: CACDTVNSPGDFSSWDTRQMFF.

On this clone: An end of the junction differs from the germline gene, which may be a read error. The chain combines TRDV2 with TRDJ1, with a tentative D call TRDD3 (6 bases). CDR3 length: 19 residues. CDR1 is GEAIGNYY, CDR2 EKD, per germline. This CDR3 reads CACGTVRGGRTTYTDKLIF. DNA for the CDR3: TGTGCCTGTGGCACCGTCCGAGGGGGGAGGACGACGTACACCGATAAACTCATCTTT.

Notes on this clone: A junction end diverges from the germline sequence, so it may reflect a read error. The V gene is TRDV2, the J gene TRDJ1, with 10 bases fitting TRDD3. CDR1 and CDR2 from the germline V gene are GEAIGNYY and EKD. This CDR3 comprises 16 residues. Here the CDR3 reads CARDPLGDKDTDKLIF. In nucleotides, the CDR3 is TGTGCCCGTGACCCCCTGGGGGATAAGGACACCGATAAACTCATCTTT.

The table lists this clone with a few counts. A much larger clone sits a single nucleotide away, making a read error possible. Other DNA sequences of this sample code for an identical CDR3. The chain uses TRDV2 and TRDJ2; 7 bases align to TRDD3. CDR1 is GEAIGNYY, CDR2 EKD, per germline. This CDR3 spans 14 amino acids. The CDR3, as DNA: TGTGCCTGTGACACCTTGGGGGAGACAGCGCAACTCTTCTTT. Encoded protein: CACDTLGETAQLFF.